The 12 T cell receptor beta chains reported below all come from one sample, sequenced in a study of long-term antiretroviral therapy in people with HIV. Survey-level resolution applied to immunoSEQ assay v3.0. The protocol was immunoSEQ multiplex PCR, while the TCRdb copy is restricted to in-frame clones and leaves out a portion. The data show about 36,000 clones, 80% seen once. The starting material was unsorted PBMCs, obtained 3.4 years after starting antiretroviral therapy. The receptors come from a man aged 30 to 45 with HIV.

This clone has just a few counts. V usage is TRBV28 and J usage is TRBJ2-5; D not resolved. The germline gives CDR1 MDHEN, CDR2 SYDVKM. There are 13 residues in the CDR3. Deletions cut 6 bases from V and 4 bases from J, with 12 bases between. The CDR3 protein is CASRSSMGETQYF. The CDR3 DNA follows: TGTGCCAGCAGAAGTAGTATGGGAGAGACCCAGTACTTC. Full variable domain (missing parts from reference TRBV28 and TRBJ2-5): DVKVTQSSRYLVKRTGEKVFLECVQDMDHENMFWYRQDPGLGLRLIYFSYDVKMKEKGDIPEGYSVSREKKERFSLILESASTNQTSMYLCASRSSMGETQYFGPGTRLLVL.

V is TRBV7-3 and J is TRBJ2-7, with TRBD1 identical over 8 bases. CDR3 length: 13 residues. V lost 0 bases to trimming and J lost 6 bases; unmatched junction nucleotides: 1. Germline lookup yields CDR1 SGHTA and CDR2 FQGTGA. DNA of the CDR3: TGTGCCAGCAGCTTAACGCAGGGGGCCGAGCAGTACTTC. Encoded protein: CASSLTQGAEQYF.

V usage is TRBV18 and J usage is TRBJ2-7; D not resolved. CDR1 and CDR2 from the germline V gene are KGHSH and LQKENI. The CDR3 sequence is 12 residues long. The ends were cut back, 3 bases at V and 3 bases at J, with 6 bases in the middle. The CDR3 region has the DNA TGTGCCAGCTCACCGACTGACTACGAGCAGTACTTC. Amino acids: CASSPTDYEQYF.

The CDR3 nucleotides read TGCAGTGCTAGAAAGACAGATACGCAGTATTTT. Protein sequence: CSARKTDTQYF. V and J are TRBV20-1 and TRBJ2-3; D is uncertain. The CDR3 covers 11 residues. The ends were cut back, 2 bases at V and 3 bases at J, with 3 bases in the middle. The germline V gene encodes CDR1 DFQATT and CDR2 SNEGSKA (reference sequence).

The chain combines TRBV14 with TRBJ2-2; 7 bases are shared with TRBD1. Germline trimming cut 3 bases from V and 7 bases from J; bases unmatched to any gene: 5. Germline V gene sequence: CDR1 SGHDN, CDR2 FVKESK. The CDR3 has 14 residues. This CDR3 is CASSQHRGGGELFF. CDR3 coding DNA: TGTGCCAGCAGCCAGCACAGGGGTGGCGGGGAGCTGTTTTTT.

This clone was seen only once. This rearrangement joins TRBV9 to TRBJ2-3; 14 bases fit TRBD2. With V trimmed by 4 bases and J by 1 base, 2 bases remained unmatched. CDR3 length equals 16 residues. Germline CDR1 SGDLS, CDR2 YYNGEE. CDR3: CASSMGLAGGTDTQYF. In DNA, the CDR3 is TGTGCCAGCAGCATGGGACTAGCGGGAGGCACAGATACGCAGTATTTT.

J is TRBJ2-3 and V is TRBV29-1; 7 nucleotides align to TRBD1. V lost 0 bases to trimming and J lost 4 bases; unmatched junction nucleotides: 4. The germline gives CDR1 SQVTM, CDR2 ANQGSEA. This CDR3 contains 14 residues. The CDR3: CSVEDKGAADTQYF. CDR3 DNA: TGCAGCGTTGAAGATAAGGGGGCTGCAGATACGCAGTATTTT.

This chain connects TRBV5-4 to TRBJ2-5; TRBD1 is a possible D gene (6 bases). V lost 4 bases, J lost 5 bases, and 12 bases lay in between. Per the germline V gene, CDR1 is SGHNT and CDR2 is YYREEE (reference sequence). This CDR3 contains 13 residues. In nucleotides, the CDR3 is TGTGCCAGCAGCCAGGGGCTTCGGGAGACCCAGTACTTC. This translates into CASSQGLRETQYF.

The chain couples TRBV7-2 to TRBJ1-5; D gene uncertain. The length of the CDR3 is 15 residues. Germline V lookup: CDR1 SGHTA, CDR2 FQGNSA. The germline V and J ends were trimmed by 1 base and 1 base, with 8 bases remaining between them. The CDR3 coding sequence is TGTGCCAGCAGCTTAGTCAGGATGAGCAATCAGCCCCAGCATTTT. Translation: CASSLVRMSNQPQHF.

The chain couples TRBV11-2 to TRBJ1-2; maybe TRBD1 (6 bases). Germline V gene lookup returns CDR1 SGHAT and CDR2 FQNNGV. With 3 bases removed from V and 0 bases from J, the gap between germline ends came to 8 bases. The CDR3 consists of 14 residues. This CDR3 reads CASSLNRANYGYTF. DNA for the CDR3: TGTGCCAGCAGCTTGAACAGGGCTAACTATGGCTACACCTTC.

The chain has TRBV7-3 and TRBJ2-2; 9 bases match TRBD1. The CDR3 loop spans 13 amino acids. V shed 7 bases, J shed 11 bases, and the junction held 8 bases outside the gene matches. Per the germline V gene, CDR1 is SGHTA and CDR2 is FQGTGA. The DNA of the CDR3 is TGTGCCAGCACCTCCGGGACAGGGAACGAGCTGTTTTTT. This codes for CASTSGTGNELFF.

The J gene is TRBJ2-3, the V gene TRBV9, with D perhaps matching TRBD1 or TRBD2 (7 bases each). The CDR3 contains 17 residues. V shed 4 bases and J shed 2 bases, with 20 bases lying between them. Germline CDR1 and CDR2: SGDLS and YYNGEE. The CDR3 DNA is TGTGCCAGCAGCTCAGGGGGGGCGGGAGTTTACACAGATACGCAGTATTTT. Residues: CASSSGGAGVYTDTQYF.